This T cell receptor (beta chain) was captured by sequencing in a study of T cell repertoires in cytomegalovirus infection. Study details: TCR beta signatures that were public indicated CMV infection and matching HLA type.

TCRdb re-analysed the reads in MiXCR, keeping a single row per CDR3 protein. The profile shows around 100,000 distinct CDR3 sequences, around 45% of them singletons. With respect to this clonotype: Its cognate antigen is unknown.

Notes on the study in general: CMV-specific HLA-C-restricted TCR beta clonotypes dominated the ex vivo response.

This TCR was sampled from a human donor in good health (CMV status not recorded). Some clones in this sample may be carry-over from other donors' samples. The sample here was CD8+ T cells from cultured PBMCs, taken from culture after CMV antigen stimulation.

CDR3 protein: CASSQVLGETQYF. The CDR3 coding sequence is TGTGCCAGCAGCCAGGTCCTCGGGGAGACCCAGTACTTC. The chain has TRBV14 and TRBJ2-5; unclear D gene. The germline gives CDR1 SGHDN, CDR2 FVKESK. The CDR3 length is 13 residues. V lost 3 bases and J lost 5, with 10 bases in between.